What follows are 32 T cell receptor beta chains derived from one specimen sequenced in a study of blood T cell repertoires in COVID-19. Sequencing used immunoSEQ multiplex PCR; TCRdb keeps in-frame clones, though not all of them. The sample records about 440,000 clones, approximately 89% being singletons. Sample: peripheral blood. Every receptor here comes from a woman aged 50 to 60 with COVID-19, enrolled during active disease.

The chain carries TRBV9 and TRBJ1-1, with 8 bases lining up with TRBD1. J lost 1 base, V lost 0 bases, and 5 bases had no gene match. Germline-derived CDR1 and CDR2 are SGDLS and YYNGEE. The CDR3 extends over 16 amino acids. CDR3 protein: CASSVGAGGANTEAFF. In DNA form, the CDR3 reads TGTGCCAGCAGCGTAGGGGCAGGGGGCGCGAACACTGAAGCTTTCTTT.

This chain uses TRBV6-2 or TRBV6-3 with TRBJ2-2, with 8 bases lining up with TRBD2. The J segment lost 8 bases and the V segment lost 2 bases, leaving 4 bases of the junction unmatched. Germline V gene sequence: CDR1 MNHEY, CDR2 SVGEGT. The CDR3 loop spans 14 amino acids. The CDR3 loop is CASSYAGGTGELFF. As DNA, the CDR3 is TGTGCCAGCAGTTACGCGGGGGGCACGGGGGAGCTGTTTTTT.

V gene TRBV6-5 combines with J gene TRBJ1-5; D is uncertain. The germline V and J ends were trimmed by 0 bases and 4 bases, with 7 bases remaining between them. CDR1 and CDR2 from the germline V gene are MNHEY and SVGAGI. The CDR3 spans 14 residues. In DNA, the CDR3 is TGTGCCAGCAGTTACTCAACAGAAAATCAGCCCCAGCATTTT. Its translation is CASSYSTENQPQHF.

This clone was counted a few times. The J gene is TRBJ2-3, the V gene TRBV5-1; 8 bases line up with TRBD2. CDR1 is SGHRS and CDR2 is YFSETQ in the germline V gene. The CDR3 length is 15 residues. V lost 8 bases to trimming and J lost 0 bases; unmatched junction nucleotides: 8. The CDR3 DNA reads as TGCGCCAGTAACCCGGGGGGGACTAGCACAGATACGCAGTATTTT. Encoded protein: CASNPGGTSTDTQYF.

The rearrangement links TRBV2 to TRBJ1-5, with D hard to call. The germline gives CDR1 SNHLY, CDR2 FYNNEI. Trimming cost V 4 bases and J 0 bases, with 13 bases left between them. CDR3 size: 16 residues. CDR3 in DNA: TGTGCCAGCAGTGGGGCAGCTAGCTATAGCAATCAGCCCCAGCATTTT. Its protein product is CASSGAASYSNQPQHF. Based on the CDR3 plus reference TRBV2 and TRBJ1-5, the full variable domain is EPEVTQTPSHQVTQMGQEVILRCVPISNHLYFYWYRQILGQKVEFLVSFYNNEISEKSEIFDDQFSVERPDGSNFTLKIRSTKLEDSAMYFCASSGAASYSNQPQHFGDGTRLSIL.

The chain is built from TRBV6-5 and TRBJ2-7; TRBD1 agrees at 11 bases. The CDR3 runs to 14 residues. V lost 10 bases, J lost 2 bases, and 7 bases stayed unmatched. CDR1 and CDR2 from the germline V gene are MNHEY and SVGAGI. The CDR3 nucleotides are TGTGCCACCAAGCGGGGACAGGGGGCCTACGAGCAGTACTTC. Protein product: CATKRGQGAYEQYF.

This chain uses TRBV19 with TRBJ1-5, with TRBD1 matching over 7 bases. Losses at the gene ends were 7 bases for V and 4 bases for J; bases not matched to a gene: 4. This CDR3 is built from 13 residues. Per the germline V gene, CDR1 is LNHDA and CDR2 is SQIVND (reference sequence). CDR3 in amino acids: CASTSQGNQPQHF. The CDR3 region has the DNA TGTGCCAGTACGTCACAGGGGAATCAGCCCCAGCATTTT.

The rearrangement uses TRBV7-2 and TRBJ1-6; tentative D call: TRBD1 (6 bases). The CDR3 runs 15 residues. V gave up 6 bases and J gave up 6 bases, with 15 bases separating them. The germline V gene encodes CDR1 SGHTA and CDR2 FQGNSA. CDR3 sequence (DNA): TGTGCCAGCAGACTCAACAGGGTGGCTAATTCACCCCTCCACTTT. Protein sequence: CASRLNRVANSPLHF.

This clone was recorded only once. The chain employs TRBV12-3 or TRBV12-4 and TRBJ1-1; D ambiguous. V lost 3 bases and J 6 bases, leaving 11 bases between the germline ends. CDR3 length: 13 amino acids. For the CDR3, the DNA is TGTGCCAGCAGTTTCAAGGGAGCCGCTGAAGCTTTCTTT. Translating gives CASSFKGAAEAFF.

The CDR3 is CASSQDRFVGETQYF. CDR3 DNA: TGCGCCAGCAGCCAAGATCGTTTTGTCGGGGAGACCCAGTACTTC. The chain combines TRBV4-1 with TRBJ2-5; no firm D call. V lost 0 bases and J lost 5, with 13 bases in between. Germline loops: CDR1 MGHRA, CDR2 YSYEKL. The CDR3 is 15 residues long.

This chain joins TRBV5-8 and TRBJ2-7; D may be TRBD1 (6 bases). The length of the CDR3 is 14 residues. Trimming took 4 bases from V and 3 from J, leaving 14 bases between them. The germline CDR1 and CDR2 sequences are SGHTS and YDEGEE. The CDR3, as DNA: TGTGCCAGCAGCCCGACGACAGGTTACTACGAGCAGTACTTC. Amino acid sequence: CASSPTTGYYEQYF.

The rearrangement joins TRBV28 to TRBJ1-3, with D possibly matching TRBD1 (5 bases). The CDR3 is 16 amino acids. Germline V gene sequence: CDR1 MDHEN, CDR2 SYDVKM. Trimming cost V 5 bases and J 0 bases, with 14 bases left between them. The CDR3 coding sequence is TGTGCCAGCAGTCCCGGGGGGGTTTCCTCTGGAAACACCATATATTTT. This translates into CASSPGGVSSGNTIYF. Supplemented by reference TRBV28 and TRBJ1-3, the full variable domain reads DVKVTQSSRYLVKRTGEKVFLECVQDMDHENMFWYRQDPGLGLRLIYFSYDVKMKEKGDIPEGYSVSREKKERFSLILESASTNQTSMYLCASSPGGVSSGNTIYFGEGSWLTVV.

This clone was seen just once. The chain combines TRBV9 with TRBJ1-4; 7 nucleotides line up with TRBD1. The germline V gene has CDR1 SGDLS and CDR2 YYNGEE. V lost 0 bases and J lost 8; bases outside the gene matches: 13. The CDR3 contains 17 residues. The CDR3 coding sequence is TGTGCCAGCAGCGTAGACGGGGGCCGGGACAGAGTCGAAAAACTGTTTTTT. It is translated as CASSVDGGRDRVEKLFF.

In regard to this clone: Other nucleotide sequences from this sample produce the same CDR3. This chain connects TRBV19 to TRBJ1-1; D is undetermined. Looked up from germline, CDR1 is LNHDA and CDR2 is SQIVND (reference sequence). The V gene lost 3 bases and the J gene lost 3 bases, with 5 bases spanning the gap. CDR3 size: 12 residues. The CDR3 loop reads CASSIRDTEAFF. The CDR3 bases are TGTGCCAGTAGTATTCGGGACACTGAAGCTTTCTTT.

CDR3 sequence reads: CASSPRDSEAFF. DNA of the CDR3: TGTGCCAGCTCACCCCGGGACAGTGAAGCTTTCTTT. The chain employs TRBV18 and TRBJ1-1, with 7 bases fitting TRBD1. V lost 3 bases to trimming and J lost 7 bases; unmatched junction nucleotides: 2. CDR3 size: 12 residues. CDR1 and CDR2 from the germline V gene are KGHSH and LQKENI.

This rearrangement joins TRBV6-5 to TRBJ1-2; TRBD1 aligns across 9 bases. This CDR3 has 14 residues. V was pared by 8 bases and J by 0 bases, with 4 bases of the junction left unmatched. Germline V gene data show CDR1 as MNHEY and CDR2 as SVGAGI. The CDR3: CASLDRGTNYGYTF. The CDR3 DNA reads TGTGCCAGCCTCGACAGGGGGACTAACTATGGCTACACCTTC.

The chain combines TRBV30 with TRBJ1-2, with TRBD1 as a possible D gene (6 bases). V lost 3 bases and J 7 bases, leaving 15 bases between the germline ends. CDR3 length equals 13 residues. Germline V gives CDR1 GTSNPN, CDR2 SVGIG (reference sequence). The CDR3 DNA reads as TGTGCCTGGAGGCCCCAGGGGATCTCTGGCTACACCTTC. Protein product: CAWRPQGISGYTF.

This CDR3 reads CASSLGTGGKNTEAFF. The CDR3 DNA is TGTGCCAGCAGTCTCGGGACAGGGGGAAAGAACACTGAAGCTTTCTTT. The chain couples TRBV28 to TRBJ1-1; 11 nucleotides agree with TRBD1. This CDR3 is built from 16 residues. Trimming took 5 bases from V and 1 from J; bases not matched to a gene: 6. Germline CDR1 MDHEN, CDR2 SYDVKM.

The chain links TRBV7-3 to TRBJ2-3, with D perhaps matching TRBD2 (5 bases). CDR1 is SGHTA, CDR2 FQGTGA, per germline. This CDR3 has 14 residues. V was trimmed by 5 bases and J by 6 bases, leaving 15 bases between them. The CDR3 coding sequence is TGTGCCAGCAGCGTCGCGGGTGATGGGGATACGCAGTATTTT. It yields the protein CASSVAGDGDTQYF.

The rearrangement uses TRBV4-2 and TRBJ1-6; D is unclear. Germline assignment: CDR1 LGHNA and CDR2 YNFKEQ. V dropped 4 bases and J dropped 10 bases, with 11 bases sitting between them. The length of the CDR3 is 13 residues. In DNA, the CDR3 is TGTGCCAGCAGCCTCGAGATCTCCTCACCCCTCCACTTT. Translation: CASSLEISSPLHF.

This chain links TRBV27 with TRBJ1-5; D is undetermined. The CDR3 sequence is 14 residues long. CDR1 MNHEY and CDR2 SMNVEV come from the germline V gene (reference sequence). V was pared by 6 bases and J by 4 bases, with 13 bases between. CDR3 sequence reads: CASSPGGENQPQHF. DNA for the CDR3: TGTGCCAGCAGCCCAGGTGGTGAAAATCAGCCCCAGCATTTT.

V and J are TRBV28 and TRBJ2-2, with 8 bases that match TRBD1. V shed 6 bases and J 3 bases; nucleotides not matched to a gene: 9. The germline CDR1 and CDR2 sequences are MDHEN and SYDVKM. The CDR3 contains 16 residues. The CDR3 region has the DNA TGTGCCAGCAGCCGAGGGGTGACAGGGGACACCGGGGAGCTGTTTTTT. Encoded protein: CASSRGVTGDTGELFF.

The CDR3 loop is CASSEGGLRGATIYF. CDR3 bases: TGTGCCAGCAGTGAAGGGGGACTGCGGGGGGCCACCATATATTTT. The rearrangement uses TRBV25-1 and TRBJ1-3; weak D call: TRBD1 (6 bases). Germline V CDR1 and CDR2: MGHDK, SYGVNS. The CDR3 totals 15 residues. V lost 2 bases to trimming and J lost 9 bases, with 17 bases between them.

The rearrangement uses TRBV9 and TRBJ2-5, with TRBD2 identical over 11 bases. CDR1 and CDR2 (germline): SGDLS, YYNGEE. The CDR3 consists of 17 residues. J was trimmed by 4 bases and V by 2 bases; bases with no gene match: 10. The CDR3 region has the DNA TGTGCCAGCAGCGTGCTAGCGGGGGGCCAGGTCGGAGAGACCCAGTACTTC. It specifies CASSVLAGGQVGETQYF.

In regard to this clone: A read error may produce the germline difference seen at one junction end. V usage is TRBV27 and J usage is TRBJ2-7; D is perhaps TRBD1 (5 bases). Germline-derived CDR1 and CDR2 are MNHEY and SMNVEV (reference sequence). The CDR3 runs to 12 residues. The CDR3 DNA reads TGTGCCAGCAGTTCCCTCAACAGGTCTTTGCACTTC. Translating gives CASSSLNRSLHF.

The rearrangement uses TRBV4-1 and TRBJ2-7; D might be TRBD1 (5 bases). This CDR3 spans 11 amino acids. Germline-derived CDR1 and CDR2 are MGHRA and YSYEKL. V was clipped by 6 bases and J by 6 bases, with 9 bases between them. In DNA, the CDR3 is TGCGCCAGCAGTATTGGGGCCGAGCAGTACTTC. Translating gives CASSIGAEQYF.

This chain joins TRBV27 and TRBJ2-3, with D possibly matching TRBD2 (6 bases). In germline, CDR1 is MNHEY, CDR2 SMNVEV (reference sequence). The V end was cut by 4 bases, the J end by 0 bases, with 14 bases between. This CDR3 has 16 residues. In DNA form, the CDR3 reads TGTGCCAGCAGTTCCCCTCTAGCGAAGAGCACAGATACGCAGTATTTT. It codes for CASSSPLAKSTDTQYF.

The rearrangement uses TRBV11-1 and TRBJ1-1, with no clear D. The CDR3 spans 12 residues. The V end lost 8 bases, the J end lost 7 bases, and 14 bases lay between the germline ends. CDR1 and CDR2 (germline): SGHAT, FQDESV (reference sequence). The CDR3 bases are TGTGCCAGCCGGGAGGGTCCGGGTGAAGCTTTCTTT. Amino acid sequence: CASREGPGEAFF.

The chain joins TRBV19 to TRBJ1-2, with 7 bases identical to TRBD1. The CDR3 spans 16 residues. With 5 bases clipped from V and 0 bases from J, the junction kept 9 bases outside the gene matches. Germline CDR1 and CDR2: LNHDA and SQIVND (reference sequence). The CDR3 bases are TGTGCCAGTAGTCTCGACGGGACAGAGACTAACTATGGCTACACCTTC. It encodes CASSLDGTETNYGYTF. Full variable domain (missing parts from reference TRBV19 and TRBJ1-2): DGGITQSPKYLFRKEGQNVTLSCEQNLNHDAMYWYRQDPGQGLRLIYYSQIVNDFQKGDIAEGYSVSREKKESFPLTVTSAQKNPTAFYLCASSLDGTETNYGYTFGSGTRLTVV.

The chain uses TRBV6-5 and TRBJ1-1; 8 bases are shared with TRBD1. The CDR3 is 13 residues long. Germline V gene data show CDR1 as MNHEY and CDR2 as SVGAGI. V trimming: 6 bases; J trimming: 5 bases; junction bases outside the gene matches: 5. Written as DNA, the CDR3 is TGTGCCAGCAGGTCAGGGGGCTTAACTGAAGCTTTCTTT. Residues: CASRSGGLTEAFF.

The genes are TRBV18 and TRBJ1-2, with a tentative D call TRBD1 (5 bases). The length of the CDR3 is 13 residues. V was trimmed by 3 bases and J by 5 bases, leaving 10 bases between them. The germline V gene has CDR1 KGHSH and CDR2 LQKENI. The CDR3 reads CASSPGHLYGYTF. The CDR3, as DNA: TGTGCCAGCTCACCTGGACACCTGTATGGCTACACCTTC.

V and J are TRBV30 and TRBJ1-2, with D perhaps TRBD1 (6 bases). The V end was cut by 2 bases, the J end by 1 base, with 23 bases between. CDR3 length: 18 residues. Germline CDR1 reads GTSNPN; CDR2 reads SVGIG (reference sequence). The CDR3 DNA is TGTGCCTGGAGTCAAGGGGTTCGAGGGGGAGTCGTTAACTATGGCTACACCTTC. It specifies CAWSQGVRGGVVNYGYTF. Combining the CDR3 with reference TRBV30 and TRBJ1-2 gives the whole variable domain SQTIHQWPATLVQPVGSPLSLECTVEGTSNPNLYWYRQAAGRGLQLLFYSVGIGQISSEVPQNLSASRPQDRQFILSSKKLLLSDSGFYLCAWSQGVRGGVVNYGYTFGSGTRLTVV.